The 3 T cell receptor beta chains given below trace back to one sample, sequenced in a study of beta chain features in type 1 diabetes. Investigators reverse transcribed all isolated RNA, so they sequenced expressed TCRB transcripts. The table came from immunoSEQ multiplex PCR; TCRdb's copy has only in-frame clones and leaves some out. Among 300,000 or so clones, approximately 8% were seen once, and the ten largest hold 0.44%. Sequenced material: central memory CD4+ T cells from blood. The source of these receptors is a woman between 18 and 30 years old in good health.

This clone was seen only a few times. The chain employs TRBV7-2 and TRBJ1-2; TRBD1 matches at 10 bases. Trimming at V came to 5 bases and at J to 4 bases, leaving 7 bases not matched to a gene. The CDR3 spans 15 residues. Germline lookup yields CDR1 SGHTA and CDR2 FQGNSA. The CDR3 sequence is CASSPGQGGFYGYTF. The CDR3 nucleotides are TGTGCCAGCAGCCCAGGACAGGGGGGGTTCTATGGCTACACCTTC.

This clone was seen only a few times. This chain links TRBV27 with TRBJ1-2; D is unclear. Germline V gene lookup returns CDR1 MNHEY and CDR2 SMNVEV (reference sequence). The V gene lost 5 bases and the J gene lost 8 bases, with 15 bases spanning the gap. There are 13 residues in the CDR3. Here the CDR3 DNA reads TGTGCCAGCAGTACTAAGGCAGGTTTCGGCTACACCTTC. This sequence encodes CASSTKAGFGYTF.

As DNA, the CDR3 is TGTGCCAGCTCACCCACCCCGACAGGTCGAAATGAAAAACTGTTTTTT. It translates to CASSPTPTGRNEKLFF. The rearrangement uses TRBV18 and TRBJ1-4; D possibly corresponds to TRBD1 (6 bases). CDR1 and CDR2 from the germline V gene are KGHSH and LQKENI. V was trimmed by 3 bases and J by 5 bases, leaving 16 bases between them. The CDR3 sequence is 16 residues long. The full variable domain, rest sourced from reference TRBV18 and TRBJ1-4, is NAGVMQNPRHLVRRRGQEARLRCSPMKGHSHVYWYRQLPEEGLKFMVYLQKENIIDESGMPKERFSAEFPKEGPSILRIQQVVRGDSAAYFCASSPTPTGRNEKLFFGSGTQLSVL.